These 26 T cell receptor beta chains came from one sample sequenced in a study of prognosis after radiotherapy for stage I lung cancer. Two rounds of multiplex PCR amplified TCR beta CDR3 from genomic DNA. First-round PCR amplification was performed with primers specific to each TRBV and TRBJ gene. TCRdb fed the multiplex PCR reads into MiXCR, producing one record per CDR3 protein. The sample yields around 19,000 distinct CDR3 sequences, roughly 53% seen once. Here the sequenced sample was PBMCs, taken before or after stereotactic body radiation therapy (not recorded which). The source of these receptors is a donor of 50 years or more with non-small cell lung cancer.

In its sample, this clonotype ranks as medium-sized (0.01 to 0.1%). This sequence joins TRBV27 and TRBJ1-6; D might be TRBD1 (6 bases). This CDR3 contains 15 residues. CDR1 and CDR2 (germline): MNHEY, SMNVEV (reference sequence). The V end lost 6 bases, the J end lost 7 bases, and 16 bases lay between the germline ends. The CDR3 sequence: CASRPYGQTNSPLHF. CDR3 bases: TGTGCCAGCAGACCGTATGGACAGACAAATTCACCCCTCCACTTT.

As for this clonotype: This may come from a read error, since a much larger clone is one base off. The chain links TRBV5-4 to TRBJ2-7; 11 positions match TRBD1. The germline V gene encodes CDR1 SGHNT and CDR2 YYREEE (reference sequence). This CDR3 is built from 14 residues. The CDR3 protein is CARSLGQGAGEQYF. Here the CDR3 DNA reads TGTGCCAGAAGCTTAGGACAGGGGGCTGGGGAGCAGTACTTC. The full variable domain, its missing parts supplied by reference TRBV5-4 and TRBJ2-7, is ETGVTQSPTHLIKTRGQQVTLRCSSQSGHNTVSWYQQALGQGPQFIFQYYREEENGRGNFPPRFSGLQFPNYSSELNVNALELDDSALYLCARSLGQGAGEQYFGPGTRLTVT.

By its share, this clonotype is medium-sized. V gene TRBV30 combines with J gene TRBJ1-5; D not resolved. The length of the CDR3 is 13 residues. Trimming stripped 2 bases from V and 0 bases from J, with 5 bases between. Germline V CDR1 and CDR2: GTSNPN, SVGIG (reference sequence). This CDR3 is CAWSPSSNQPQHF. CDR3 DNA: TGTGCCTGGAGTCCCTCTAGCAATCAGCCCCAGCATTTT.

V is TRBV4-3 and J is TRBJ2-7; D remains ambiguous. The CDR3 is made up of 12 amino acids. Trimming took off 4 bases at V and 6 bases at J, with 10 bases between the two ends. Germline V CDR1 and CDR2: LGHNA, YSLEER. The CDR3, as DNA: TGCGCCAGCAGCCCAACCTCTGGCGAGCAGTACTTC. Encoded protein: CASSPTSGEQYF.

This clonotype is labeled as medium-sized. The genes are TRBV20-1 and TRBJ2-1; D is perhaps TRBD2 (6 bases). Trimming stripped 0 bases from V and 7 bases from J, with 16 bases between. Per germline, CDR1 DFQATT and CDR2 SNEGSKA (reference sequence). This CDR3 spans 15 amino acids. In DNA, the CDR3 is TGCAGTGCTAGAGATCAACAACTAGCTCGTAATGAGCAGTTCTTC. This translates into CSARDQQLARNEQFF.

On this clonotype: At one of its ends the junction is not consistent with the germline gene, which may arise from a read error. The chain couples TRBV19 to TRBJ2-6; 8 bases line up with TRBD1. The length of the CDR3 is 16 residues. The V gene's germline CDR1 is LNHDA and CDR2 SQIVND (reference sequence). Here the CDR3 reads CASYRAGGSGANVLTF. In DNA form, the CDR3 reads TGTGCCAGTTACCGTGCAGGGGGCTCTGGGGCAAACGTCCTGACTTTC.

The chain combines TRBV6-1 with TRBJ2-2; TRBD2 aligns across 8 bases. In germline, CDR1 is MNHNS, CDR2 SASEGT. The CDR3 has 14 amino acids. V was pared by 5 bases and J by 9 bases, with 8 bases of the junction left unmatched. The CDR3 here is CASSPKREYRELFF. The DNA of the CDR3 is TGTGCCAGCAGTCCTAAGCGGGAGTATCGGGAGCTGTTTTTT.

This clonotype was seen many times. V and J are TRBV20-1 and TRBJ1-2; D is ambiguous. Trimming pared 1 base from V and 3 bases from J, leaving 9 bases between. Germline lookup yields CDR1 DFQATT and CDR2 SNEGSKA (reference sequence). The CDR3 is made up of 13 amino acids. In nucleotides, the CDR3 is TGCAGTGCTAGAGCCGAACGGGACTATGGCTACACCTTC. Translated, it gives CSARAERDYGYTF.

This clonotype showed up many times. The J gene is TRBJ2-2, the V gene TRBV11-2, with D possibly matching TRBD2 (6 bases). The ends were cut back, 2 bases at V and 8 bases at J, with 21 bases in the middle. The germline V gene encodes CDR1 SGHAT and CDR2 FQNNGV. This CDR3 is built from 17 residues. CDR3 region: CASSLNSGTPLLGELFF. DNA of the CDR3: TGTGCCAGCAGCTTAAATAGTGGGACTCCGCTGCTGGGGGAGCTGTTTTTT.

This clonotype was found once. A much larger clone lies a single base off, so this may be a read error. The V and J genes are TRBV5-1 and TRBJ2-1; 8 nucleotides agree with TRBD2. The DNA end favors TRBJ2-5, so the J call may be wrong. The CDR3 loop spans 15 amino acids. Per germline, CDR1 SGHRS and CDR2 YFSETQ. In DNA, the CDR3 is TGCGCCAGCTCCAGTGAGATAGCGGGGAAAGAGACCCAGTACTTC. Its protein product is CASSSEIAGKETQYF.

This chain uses TRBV24-1 with TRBJ2-5, with TRBD1 matching 9 bases. Germline assignment: CDR1 KGHDR and CDR2 SFDVKD. The CDR3 length is 17 residues. The V segment lost 3 bases and the J segment 0 bases; nucleotides outside the gene matches: 7. In nucleotides, the CDR3 is TGTGCCACCAGTGATGATAGGACAGGGGACAACCAAGAGACCCAGTACTTC. Encoded protein: CATSDDRTGDNQETQYF.

There are many counts of this clonotype. The rearrangement links TRBV5-5 to TRBJ1-3; D is unclear. This CDR3 is 15 amino acids long. V gave up 0 bases and J gave up 4 bases, with 11 bases separating them. Germline V lookup: CDR1 SGHKS, CDR2 YYEKEE (reference sequence). The CDR3 coding sequence is TGTGCCAGCAGCTTGGCGGCGGGGTCAGGAAACACCATATATTTT. Encoded protein: CASSLAAGSGNTIYF.

This clonotype ranks as medium-sized (0.01 to 0.1%). The V call is TRBV2, the J call TRBJ2-2; D remains unclear. The CDR3 sequence is 13 residues long. The ends were cut back, 6 bases at V and 7 bases at J, with 12 bases in the middle. The germline V gene encodes CDR1 SNHLY and CDR2 FYNNEI. The CDR3, as DNA: TGTGCCAGCAGCCTGGACGCACACGGGGAGCTGTTTTTT. Translated: CASSLDAHGELFF.

Notes on this clonotype: A read error may produce the germline difference seen at one junction end. The chain couples TRBV12-3 or TRBV12-4 to TRBJ1-3; D is unresolved. There are 15 residues in the CDR3. CDR3 sequence reads: CAISESVGTGNTIYF. The CDR3 bases are TGTGCCATCAGTGAGTCCGTGGGAACTGGAAACACCATATATTTT.

CDR3 region: CASSLRDISNTEAFF. CDR3 DNA: TGTGCCAGCAGCTTAAGGGACATCTCGAACACTGAAGCTTTCTTT. The V and J genes are TRBV13 and TRBJ1-1; D is perhaps TRBD1 (6 bases). The germline CDR1 and CDR2 sequences are PRHDT and FYEKMQ (reference sequence). CDR3 length: 15 amino acids. Trimming cost V 2 bases and J 1 base, with 11 bases left between them.

This clonotype was counted ten times or more. CDR3 coding DNA: TGTGCCAGCAGCGTCGGGACAGCAAGCTACGAGCAGTACTTC. This translates into CASSVGTASYEQYF. The chain carries TRBV9 and TRBJ2-7; 7 bases are a match to TRBD1. The CDR3 has 14 residues. CDR1 is SGDLS, CDR2 YYNGEE, per germline. Unmatched junction bases numbered 5, after V lost 2 bases and J lost 3 bases.

Comments on this clonotype: A junction boundary mismatches the germline segment, possibly from a read error. The CDR3 nucleotides read TGTGCCAGCAGCTTACGGGGGGTTGGGCAAGAGATCCAGTACTTC. Translation: CASSLRGVGQEIQYF. This chain uses TRBV11-3 with TRBJ2-5; TRBD2 matches at 7 bases. CDR1 is SGHNT, CDR2 YENEEA, per germline. The CDR3 extends over 15 amino acids. The whole variable domain, remainder taken from reference TRBV11-3 and TRBJ2-5, is EAGVVQSPRYKIIEKKQPVAFWCNPISGHNTLYWYLQNLGQGPELLIRYENEEAVDDSQLPKDRFSAERLKGVDSTLKIQPAELGDSAVYLCASSLRGVGQEIQYFGPGTRLLVL.

Details on this clonotype: Mismatch with germline at one junction end may stem from a read error. The chain uses TRBV11-2 and TRBJ1-2; weak D call: TRBD1 (5 bases). The CDR3 is 15 amino acids. The germline gives CDR1 SGHAT, CDR2 FQNNGV. The CDR3 region has the DNA TGTGCCAGCGGCTTATCCCGCGACAGTAACTATGGCTACACCTTC. Protein product: CASGLSRDSNYGYTF.

The chain carries TRBV6-2 or TRBV6-3 and TRBJ2-3; D unresolved. Trimming took 7 bases from V and 2 from J, leaving 4 bases between them. Germline V gene sequence: CDR1 MNHEY, CDR2 SVGEGT. The CDR3 is made up of 11 amino acids. Written as DNA, the CDR3 is TGTGCCAGCACGAACACAGATACGCAGTATTTT. This codes for CASTNTDTQYF.

This clonotype came up many times. DNA for the CDR3: TGTGCCAGCAGTTCCTCGAGATGGACACGAGGGGTCGGGACTATTGACAATGAGCAGTTCTTC. Translation gives CASSSSRWTRGVGTIDNEQFF. The V call is TRBV28, the J call TRBJ2-1; 7 bases are a match to TRBD2. The CDR3 loop spans 21 amino acids. V lost 4 bases, J lost 5 bases, and 26 bases stayed unmatched. The germline V gene encodes CDR1 MDHEN and CDR2 SYDVKM.

This clonotype was recorded only once. Since a far larger clone is one base different, this is likely a read error. V usage is TRBV28 and J usage is TRBJ2-3; D is uncertain. Trimming removed 6 bases from V and 9 bases from J, with 13 bases in between. The germline V gene encodes CDR1 MDHEN and CDR2 SYDVKM. The CDR3 covers 12 residues. The CDR3 nucleotides read TGTGCCAGCAGCTCCATTCCCCAAACGCAGTATTTT. This translates into CASSSIPQTQYF.

Concerning this clonotype: It differs at one base from a far larger clone, so likely a read error. The chain recombines TRBV6-2 or TRBV6-3 with TRBJ2-7; 9 positions agree with TRBD2. The J call may be mistaken, given a closer DNA end match to TRBJ2-1. This CDR3 region has 13 residues. CDR1 MNHEY and CDR2 SVGEGT come from the germline V gene. This CDR3 is CDSSEASGTGQFF. CDR3 bases: TGTGACAGCAGTGAAGCTAGCGGGACGGGGCAGTTCTTC.

In its sample, this clonotype was seen once. A single base separates this from a much larger clone, so it may be a read error. CDR3: CASSLEGPEKTQYF. The CDR3 region has the DNA TGCGCCAGCAGCTTGGAAGGGCCCGAAAAGACCCAGTACTTC. The J gene is TRBJ2-5, the V gene TRBV5-1; D is unclear. Germline CDR1 is SGHRS and CDR2 is YFSETQ. This CDR3 contains 14 residues. Trimming pared 0 bases from V and 6 bases from J, leaving 12 bases between. The complete variable domain, with remaining parts taken from reference TRBV5-1 and TRBJ2-5, reads KAGVTQTPRYLIKTRGQQVTLSCSPISGHRSVSWYQQTPGQGLQFLFEYFSETQRNKGNFPGRFSGRQFSNSRSEMNVSTLELGDSALYLCASSLEGPEKTQYFGPGTRLLVL.

This clonotype came up many times. The rearrangement joins TRBV28 to TRBJ2-1, with D hard to call. Trimming shortened V by 6 bases and J by 4 bases, and 16 bases separated the two germline ends. The CDR3 sequence is 15 residues long. In germline, CDR1 is MDHEN, CDR2 SYDVKM. In DNA, the CDR3 is TGTGCCAGCAGGCAGAACGAGGCCCGATACAATGAGCAGTTCTTC. It yields the protein CASRQNEARYNEQFF. The full variable domain, completed using reference TRBV28 and TRBJ2-1, is DVKVTQSSRYLVKRTGEKVFLECVQDMDHENMFWYRQDPGLGLRLIYFSYDVKMKEKGDIPEGYSVSREKKERFSLILESASTNQTSMYLCASRQNEARYNEQFFGPGTRLTVL.

This clonotype was counted ten times or more. The CDR3 coding sequence is TGTGCCAGCAGCGGGGGGCCCGTAGCCGCGGGAGGCGGAGACAATGAGCAGTTCTTC. It codes for CASSGGPVAAGGGDNEQFF. The rearrangement links TRBV9 to TRBJ2-1, with 8 bases identical to TRBD2. V lost 3 bases to trimming and J lost 5 bases; unmatched junction nucleotides: 19. CDR1 SGDLS and CDR2 YYNGEE come from the germline V gene. This CDR3 region has 19 residues. Using reference TRBV9 and TRBJ2-1 for the parts outside the CDR3, the full variable domain is DSGVTQTPKHLITATGQRVTLRCSPRSGDLSVYWYQQSLDQGLQFLIQYYNGEERAKGNILERFSAQQFPDLHSELNLSSLELGDSALYFCASSGGPVAAGGGDNEQFFGPGTRLTVL.

This chain connects TRBV7-9 to TRBJ2-1; D unclear. CDR1 and CDR2 from the germline V gene are SEHNR and FQNEAQ (reference sequence). The CDR3 sequence is 13 residues long. Trimming stripped 5 bases from V and 6 bases from J, with 11 bases between. This CDR3 reads CASSDVAVNEQFF. Written as DNA, the CDR3 is TGTGCCAGCAGCGATGTAGCAGTCAATGAGCAGTTCTTC.